The 20 T cell receptor beta chains in this list originate from one sample, sequenced in a study of shared T cell receptors in the human thymus (dated by TCRdb to 2020 to 2022). Libraries were made using the immunoSEQ multiplex PCR assay. TCRdb holds this immuneACCESS table with in-frame rearrangements only. Some clones are missing; in checked studies, unresolved V genes explain under half, and the rest has no known cause. This sample comprises 630,000 or so clones, around 87% of them detected only once. The biggest ten clones account for roughly 0.0086% of the sample. These data also formed part of another study, on human thymus T cells.

Sequencing used thymocytes. The receptors shown here come from a boy under two years old with a congenital heart defect. Donor details come from another sample of the same person, matched by shared clones.

With respect to this clone: Other DNA sequences in this specimen translate into the identical CDR3. This chain links TRBV5-6 with TRBJ1-1; D is unresolved. Trimming stripped 1 base from V and 1 base from J, with 5 bases between. The CDR3 runs 13 residues. CDR1 SGHDT and CDR2 YYEEEE come from the germline V gene. The CDR3 nucleotides are TGTGCCAGCAGCTTGCGTCGGAACACTGAAGCTTTCTTT. Its translation is CASSLRRNTEAFF.

V and J are TRBV6-8 and TRBJ2-5; the D gene is possibly TRBD2 (5 bases). The CDR3 runs to 13 residues. Between the trimmed V and J ends, which lost 8 bases and 9 bases, there was a span of 19 bases. CDR1 and CDR2 from the germline V gene are MNHGY and SAAAGT. CDR3 nucleotides: TGTGCCAGCGAAAAGGGTGGAGGTTGTCCCCAGTACTTC. It translates to CASEKGGGCPQYF.

The rearrangement uses TRBV11-2 and TRBJ2-1; 10 positions match TRBD2. Germline loops: CDR1 SGHAT, CDR2 FQNNGV. The junction had 8 bases not matched to a gene; V was cut back by 3 bases and J by 0 bases. This CDR3 has 18 amino acids. This chain's CDR3 is CASSLLGLAASSYNEQFF. For the CDR3, the DNA is TGTGCCAGCAGCTTGCTTGGACTAGCGGCTAGCTCCTACAATGAGCAGTTCTTC.

The rearrangement uses TRBV9 and TRBJ2-5; 8 bases are a match to TRBD2. The CDR3 spans 15 residues. V dropped 3 bases and J dropped 3; count of bases not matched to a gene: 7. Germline loops: CDR1 SGDLS, CDR2 YYNGEE. The CDR3 region is CASSDGGGSEETQYF. In nucleotides, the CDR3 is TGTGCCAGCAGCGACGGGGGGGGCTCGGAAGAGACCCAGTACTTC.

In this sample, this clone turned up a few times. The V and J genes are TRBV5-6 and TRBJ2-2, with D possibly being TRBD1 (6 bases). Germline V gene data show CDR1 as SGHDT and CDR2 as YYEEEE. This CDR3 comprises 12 residues. V was clipped by 4 bases and J by 6 bases, with 7 bases between them. The CDR3 nucleotides are TGTGCCAGCAGCAGGACAGCCGGGGAGCTGTTTTTT. Translated: CASSRTAGELFF.

The chain joins TRBV28 to TRBJ1-2; D remains unclear. The CDR3 is 14 amino acids. Trimming took off 3 bases at V and 6 bases at J, with 14 bases between the two ends. CDR1 and CDR2 from the germline V gene are MDHEN and SYDVKM. CDR3 loop: CASSFTESSHGYTF. CDR3 bases: TGTGCCAGCAGTTTTACGGAGTCTAGTCATGGCTACACCTTC.

This rearrangement joins TRBV10-3 to TRBJ2-2, with 16 bases matching TRBD2. The CDR3 is 18 residues long. CDR1 and CDR2 (germline): ENHRY, SYGVKD. V was pared by 6 bases and J by 5 bases, with 9 bases of the junction left unmatched. CDR3 sequence (DNA): TGTGCCATCAGACCGGGACTAGCGGGAGGGCCGCGGACCGGGGAGCTGTTTTTT. This gives the protein CAIRPGLAGGPRTGELFF.

To note about this clone: Other DNA sequences within the sample encode an identical CDR3. The gene calls are TRBV6-5 and TRBJ1-5; D is unclear. Germline lookup yields CDR1 MNHEY and CDR2 SVGAGI. V lost 0 bases and J 4 bases, leaving 4 bases between the germline ends. The CDR3 is 13 residues long. The DNA of the CDR3 is TGTGCCAGCAGTTACTCGAGGAATCAGCCCCAGCATTTT. It specifies CASSYSRNQPQHF.

J is TRBJ2-1 and V is TRBV5-1, with D perhaps TRBD1 (5 bases). Germline V CDR1 and CDR2: SGHRS, YFSETQ. The CDR3 consists of 16 residues. Between the trimmed V and J ends, which lost 5 bases and 2 bases, there was a span of 17 bases. In DNA, the CDR3 is TGCGCCAGCAGACCCCAGCAGGGCCGAACCTACAATGAGCAGTTCTTC. Translating gives CASRPQQGRTYNEQFF.

The chain is built from TRBV5-1 and TRBJ1-2; 11 nucleotides match TRBD1. In germline, CDR1 is SGHRS, CDR2 YFSETQ. The CDR3 is made up of 17 amino acids. V lost 0 bases, J lost 4 bases, and 8 bases stayed unmatched. CDR3 sequence reads: CASSLVGTGGLIYGYTF. As DNA, the CDR3 is TGCGCCAGCAGCTTGGTTGGGACAGGGGGTTTAATCTATGGCTACACCTTC.

This clone was found a few times. The chain carries TRBV6-4 and TRBJ1-6, with D possibly matching TRBD1 (6 bases). Germline CDR1 and CDR2: MRHNA and SNTAGT. The V end lost 4 bases, the J end lost 10 bases, and 11 bases lay between the germline ends. There are 13 residues in the CDR3. The CDR3 bases are TGTGCCAGCAGTGGGGGGCTCGGCTCACCCCTCCACTTT. Protein: CASSGGLGSPLHF.

The gene calls are TRBV4-1 and TRBJ2-7; 16 positions match TRBD2. In germline, CDR1 is MGHRA, CDR2 YSYEKL. The CDR3 runs to 19 residues. The trim removed 1 base at V and 0 bases at J, leaving 6 bases unmatched. CDR3 DNA: TGCGCCAGCAGCCAAGCTGAAGGGACTAGCGGGGGGGCCTCCTACGAGCAGTACTTC. Its protein product is CASSQAEGTSGGASYEQYF.

The V gene is TRBV29-1, the J gene TRBJ2-3; TRBD2 agrees at 9 bases. Trimming at V came to 4 bases and at J to 3 bases, leaving 14 bases not matched to a gene. The CDR3 is made up of 17 amino acids. Per germline, CDR1 SQVTM and CDR2 ANQGSEA. The chain's CDR3 is CSVVVGRGLAQTDTQYF. CDR3 DNA sequence: TGCAGCGTTGTCGTCGGAAGAGGACTAGCGCAGACAGATACGCAGTATTTT.

The chain employs TRBV5-6 and TRBJ2-3; 11 bases line up with TRBD2. J was trimmed by 5 bases and V by 0 bases; bases with no gene match: 8. CDR1 and CDR2 (germline): SGHDT, YYEEEE. The CDR3 length is 17 residues. The CDR3 reads CASSLDGGTSGRDTQYF. CDR3 coding DNA: TGTGCCAGCAGCTTGGACGGGGGGACTAGCGGCAGAGATACGCAGTATTTT. Full variable domain (remainder filled in from reference TRBV5-6 and TRBJ2-3): DAGVTQSPTHLIKTRGQQVTLRCSPKSGHDTVSWYQQALGQGPQFIFQYYEEEERQRGNFPDRFSGHQFPNYSSELNVNALLLGDSALYLCASSLDGGTSGRDTQYFGPGTRLTVL.

About this clone itself: The germline gene is not matched at one end of the junction; a read error may be the cause. The chain joins TRBV28 to TRBJ2-2, with D hard to call. The germline gives CDR1 MDHEN, CDR2 SYDVKM. The CDR3 consists of 14 residues. The CDR3, as DNA: TGTGCCAGCGTTGACAATGCGAAAACCGGGGAGCTGTTTTTT. The encoded protein is CASVDNAKTGELFF.

The chain is built from TRBV4-2 and TRBJ2-4, with 9 positions matching TRBD2. The germline V gene has CDR1 LGHNA and CDR2 YNFKEQ. J gave up 1 base and V 1 base, and 11 bases lay outside the gene matches. The CDR3 contains 19 residues. Here the CDR3 DNA reads TGTGCCAGCAGCCAAGGAAAGCGGCGGGGGGGAGGGGCCAAAAACATTCAGTACTTC. Residues: CASSQGKRRGGGAKNIQYF.

This chain uses TRBV28 with TRBJ2-5; D possibly corresponds to TRBD2 (7 bases). V was shortened by 5 bases and J by 4 bases, with 17 bases between the two germline ends. This CDR3 is 15 amino acids long. In germline, CDR1 is MDHEN, CDR2 SYDVKM. DNA of the CDR3: TGTGCCAGCAGTGTGGGAGGGGGGCCAAGAGAGACCCAGTACTTC. It is translated as CASSVGGGPRETQYF.

This clone was picked up one time. CDR3 loop: CASSQDLGFWETPSYNEQFF. The CDR3 nucleotides are TGCGCCAGCAGCCAAGATTTAGGATTTTGGGAGACTCCAAGTTACAATGAGCAGTTCTTC. The rearrangement links TRBV4-3 to TRBJ2-1; D is possibly TRBD2 (5 bases). V was pared by 0 bases and J by 4 bases, with 25 bases between. The CDR3 totals 20 residues. The V gene's germline CDR1 is LGHNA and CDR2 YSLEER.

The rearrangement uses TRBV10-3 and TRBJ2-7; a weak D match, TRBD2 (5 bases). In germline, CDR1 is ENHRY, CDR2 SYGVKD. The V gene lost 4 bases and the J gene lost 3 bases, with 16 bases spanning the gap. The CDR3 runs 15 residues. The CDR3 sequence: CAISGGKDANYEQYF. The DNA for the CDR3 is TGTGCCATCAGTGGAGGGAAGGACGCAAACTACGAGCAGTACTTC.

This chain joins TRBV19 and TRBJ1-6; D is perhaps TRBD1 (5 bases). Germline V gene data show CDR1 as LNHDA and CDR2 as SQIVND (reference sequence). This CDR3 contains 18 residues. Between the trimmed V and J ends, which lost 4 bases and 10 bases, there was a span of 26 bases. CDR3 coding DNA: TGTGCCAGTAGTAAGGGATCAGTATGGAACAGGAAGGACTCACCCCTCCACTTT. Amino acid sequence: CASSKGSVWNRKDSPLHF.